This TCR beta chain stems from a study of blood T cell repertoires in COVID-19. About the research overall: Italy, Spain and the United States were the sources of the convalescent and acute COVID-19 samples. PBMCs, B-cell-depleted T cells, or T cells were the source of the cDNA or gDNA that made up the material.

The CDR3 is 12 residues long. V shed 2 bases and J shed 5 bases, with 3 bases lying between them. CDR1 and CDR2 from the germline V gene are LGHDT and YNNKEL (reference sequence). Source study methods: Reference gene primer amplification yielded estimated nucleated cell counts. Sequencing was performed with immunoSEQ multiplex PCR; in TCRdb, only in-frame clones are kept and a portion is missing. Clone size and the V and J calls come from that table; the DNA yielded D and trimming. The sample has some 95,000 clones, approximately 90% seen once. This chain links TRBV3-1 (or the pseudogene TRBV3-2) with TRBJ1-4; D is uncertain. Source material: peripheral blood. The receptor's source is a human donor with active COVID-19. The donor label of this sample is uncertain. In DNA, the CDR3 is TGTGCCAGCAGCCAACTGAATGAAAAACTGTTTTTT. Amino acid sequence: CASSQLNEKLFF.